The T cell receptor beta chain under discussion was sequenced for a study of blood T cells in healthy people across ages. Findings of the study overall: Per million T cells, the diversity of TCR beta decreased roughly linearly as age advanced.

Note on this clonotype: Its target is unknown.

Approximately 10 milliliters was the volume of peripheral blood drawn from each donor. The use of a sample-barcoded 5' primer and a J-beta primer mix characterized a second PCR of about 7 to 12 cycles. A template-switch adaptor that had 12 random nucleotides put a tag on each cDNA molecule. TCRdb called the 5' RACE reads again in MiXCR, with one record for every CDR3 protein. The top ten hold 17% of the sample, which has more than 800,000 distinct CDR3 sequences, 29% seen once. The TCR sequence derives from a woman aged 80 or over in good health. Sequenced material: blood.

CDR3 sequence: CASSEAGLLGGGLFF. CDR3 sequence (DNA): TGTGCCAGCAGTGAAGCTGGCCTTTTAGGGGGTGGGCTGTTCTTC. This chain uses TRBV2 with TRBJ2-1; D may be TRBD1 (6 bases). The ends were cut back, 0 bases at V and 15 bases at J, with 21 bases in the middle. The germline CDR1 and CDR2 sequences are SNHLY and FYNNEI. The CDR3 length is 15 residues.